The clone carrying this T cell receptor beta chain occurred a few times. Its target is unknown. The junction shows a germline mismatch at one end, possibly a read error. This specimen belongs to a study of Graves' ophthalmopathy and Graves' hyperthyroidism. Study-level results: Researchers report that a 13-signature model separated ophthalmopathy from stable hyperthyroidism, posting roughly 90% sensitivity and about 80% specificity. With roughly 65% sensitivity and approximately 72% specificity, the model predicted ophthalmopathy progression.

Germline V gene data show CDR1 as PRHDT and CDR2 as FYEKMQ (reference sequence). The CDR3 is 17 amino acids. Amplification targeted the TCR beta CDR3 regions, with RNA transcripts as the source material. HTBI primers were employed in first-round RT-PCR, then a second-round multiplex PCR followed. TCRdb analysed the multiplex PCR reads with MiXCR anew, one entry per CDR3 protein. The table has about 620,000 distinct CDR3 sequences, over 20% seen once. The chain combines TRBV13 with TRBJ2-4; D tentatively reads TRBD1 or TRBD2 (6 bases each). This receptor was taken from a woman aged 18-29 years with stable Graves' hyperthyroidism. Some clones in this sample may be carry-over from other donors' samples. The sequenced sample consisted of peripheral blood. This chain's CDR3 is CASSSEGGPGAKNIKYF. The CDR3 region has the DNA TGTGCCAGCAGCTCGGAAGGGGGACCGGGAGCCAAAAACATTAAGTACTTC.